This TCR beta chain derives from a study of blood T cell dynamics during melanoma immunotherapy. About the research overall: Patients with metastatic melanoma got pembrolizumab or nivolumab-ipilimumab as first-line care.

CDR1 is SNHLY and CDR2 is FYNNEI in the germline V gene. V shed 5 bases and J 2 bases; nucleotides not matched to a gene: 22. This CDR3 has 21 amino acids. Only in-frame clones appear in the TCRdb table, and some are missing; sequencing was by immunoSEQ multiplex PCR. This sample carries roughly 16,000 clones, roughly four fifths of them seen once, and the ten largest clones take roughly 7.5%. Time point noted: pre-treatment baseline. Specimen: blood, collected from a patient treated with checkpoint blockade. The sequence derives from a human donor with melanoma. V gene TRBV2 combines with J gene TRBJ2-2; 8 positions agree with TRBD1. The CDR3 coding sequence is TGTGCCAGCAGTCGCCAACCGAACCCCGTGGGACAGGATTTTAACACCGGGGAGCTGTTTTTT. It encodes CASSRQPNPVGQDFNTGELFF.